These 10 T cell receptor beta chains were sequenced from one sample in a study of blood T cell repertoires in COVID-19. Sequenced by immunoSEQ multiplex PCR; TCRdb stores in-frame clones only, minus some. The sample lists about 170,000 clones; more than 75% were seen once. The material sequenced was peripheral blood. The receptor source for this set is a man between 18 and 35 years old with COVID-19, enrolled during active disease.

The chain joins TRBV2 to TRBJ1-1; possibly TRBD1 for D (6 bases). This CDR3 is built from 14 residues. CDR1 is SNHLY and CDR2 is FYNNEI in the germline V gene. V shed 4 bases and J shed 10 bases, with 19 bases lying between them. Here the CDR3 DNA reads TGTGCCAGCAGTGGGGTCGGGGGGCAAGGCGGAGCTTTCTTT. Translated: CASSGVGGQGGAFF.

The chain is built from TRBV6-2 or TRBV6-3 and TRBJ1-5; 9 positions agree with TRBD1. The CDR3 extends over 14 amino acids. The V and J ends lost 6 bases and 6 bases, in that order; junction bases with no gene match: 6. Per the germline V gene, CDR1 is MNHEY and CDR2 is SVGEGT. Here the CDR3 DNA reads TGTGCCAGCAGCAAGACAGGGGGTTTTCAGCCCCAGCATTTT. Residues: CASSKTGGFQPQHF.

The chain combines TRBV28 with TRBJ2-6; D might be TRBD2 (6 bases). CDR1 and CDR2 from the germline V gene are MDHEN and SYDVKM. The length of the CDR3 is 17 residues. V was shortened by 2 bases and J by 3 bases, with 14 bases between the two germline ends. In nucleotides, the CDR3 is TGTGCCAGCAGTTTACGGCTTCCGGGGGATGGGGCCAACGTCCTGACTTTC. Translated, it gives CASSLRLPGDGANVLTF. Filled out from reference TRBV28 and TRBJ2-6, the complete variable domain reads DVKVTQSSRYLVKRTGEKVFLECVQDMDHENMFWYRQDPGLGLRLIYFSYDVKMKEKGDIPEGYSVSREKKERFSLILESASTNQTSMYLCASSLRLPGDGANVLTFGAGSRLTVL.

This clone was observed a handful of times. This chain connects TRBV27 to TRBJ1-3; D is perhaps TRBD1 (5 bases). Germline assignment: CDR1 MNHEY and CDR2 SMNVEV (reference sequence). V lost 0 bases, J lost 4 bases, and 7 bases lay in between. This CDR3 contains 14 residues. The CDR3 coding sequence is TGTGCCAGCAGTTTATCTGGGGCCGGAAACACCATATATTTT. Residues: CASSLSGAGNTIYF.

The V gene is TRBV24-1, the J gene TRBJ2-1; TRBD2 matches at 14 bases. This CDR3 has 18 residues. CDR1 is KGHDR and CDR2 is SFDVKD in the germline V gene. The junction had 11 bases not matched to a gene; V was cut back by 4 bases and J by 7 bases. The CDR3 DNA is TGTGCCACCAGTGACTCCGGGACTAGCGGGAGCCGGTATAATGAGCAGTTCTTC. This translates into CATSDSGTSGSRYNEQFF.

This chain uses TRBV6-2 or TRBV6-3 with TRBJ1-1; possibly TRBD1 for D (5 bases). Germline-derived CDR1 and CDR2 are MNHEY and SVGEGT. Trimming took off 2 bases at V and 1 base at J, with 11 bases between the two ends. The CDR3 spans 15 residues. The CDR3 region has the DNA TGTGCCAGCAGTTACGGGACTTCTGGGAACACTGAAGCTTTCTTT. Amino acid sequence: CASSYGTSGNTEAFF.

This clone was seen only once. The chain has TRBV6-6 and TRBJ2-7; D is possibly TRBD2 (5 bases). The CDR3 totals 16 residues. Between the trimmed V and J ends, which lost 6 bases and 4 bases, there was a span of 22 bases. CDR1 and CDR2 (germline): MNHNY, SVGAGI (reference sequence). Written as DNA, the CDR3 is TGTGCCAGCAGCCCTACCCTCCCACCCTCGGGGTACGAGCAGTACTTC. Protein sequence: CASSPTLPPSGYEQYF.

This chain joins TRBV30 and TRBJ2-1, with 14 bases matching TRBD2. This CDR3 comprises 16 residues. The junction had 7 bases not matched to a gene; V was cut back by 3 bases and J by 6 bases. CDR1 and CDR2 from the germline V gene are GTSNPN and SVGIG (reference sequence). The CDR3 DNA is TGTGCCTGGAGCCTTAGACTAGCGGGAGGGGGCAATGAGCAGTTCTTC. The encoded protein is CAWSLRLAGGGNEQFF.

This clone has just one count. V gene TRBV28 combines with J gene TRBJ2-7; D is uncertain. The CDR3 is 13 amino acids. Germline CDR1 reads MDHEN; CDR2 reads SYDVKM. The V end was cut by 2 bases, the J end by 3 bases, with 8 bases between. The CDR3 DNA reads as TGTGCCAGCAGTTTAGGCTCAGTCTACGAGCAGTACTTC. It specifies CASSLGSVYEQYF.

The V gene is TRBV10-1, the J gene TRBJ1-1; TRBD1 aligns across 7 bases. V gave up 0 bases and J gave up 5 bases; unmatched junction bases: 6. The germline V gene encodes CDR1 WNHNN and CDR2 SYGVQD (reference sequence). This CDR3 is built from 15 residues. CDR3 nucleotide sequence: TGCGCCAGCAGTGAGTCCACAGGGGCGGGGACTGAAGCTTTCTTT. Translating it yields CASSESTGAGTEAFF.